This T cell receptor beta chain emerged from a study of cytomegalovirus exposure and HLA in healthy donors. The PCR used 60 Vbeta and 13 Jbeta primers. TCRdb's copy holds only in-frame clones and misses some; the assay was immunoSEQ multiplex PCR. The sample contains around 94,000 clones, over 70% of which appear only once. The V and J ends lost 3 bases and 12 bases, in that order; junction bases with no gene match: 5. The CDR3 extends over 13 amino acids. Germline V lookup: CDR1 GTSNPN, CDR2 SVGIG (reference sequence). This clone has a single count. Given the absence of the conserved phenylalanine or tryptophan at the CDR3 end, a read error is likely.

This receptor was taken from a woman aged 40 to 50 in good health and CMV-seronegative. Sequencing was done on a sample of PBMCs. J is TRBJ1-6 and V is TRBV30, with TRBD1 matching 10 bases. The CDR3 DNA is TGTGCCTGGAGCGCCGGACAGGGGGGACCCCTCCACGTT. This translates into CAWSAGQGGPLHV.